The 24 T cell receptor beta chains reported below all come from one sample, sequenced in a study of blood T cell repertoires in COVID-19. The data were produced by immunoSEQ multiplex PCR, yet TCRdb's version contains in-frame clones alone and is incomplete. The sample includes roughly 200,000 clones, roughly 89% of them seen just once. The material sequenced was PBMCs or T cells enriched from blood (not recorded which). All receptors derive from a middle-aged woman with acute COVID-19.

This clone was seen a single time. The J gene is TRBJ2-2, the V gene TRBV5-4, with 13 bases that match TRBD2. CDR1 and CDR2 from the germline V gene are SGHNT and YYREEE (reference sequence). This CDR3 is built from 17 residues. Trimming cost V 4 bases and J 4 bases; bases outside gene matches: 7. Here the CDR3 reads CASSVTSGGPPTGELFF. In DNA, the CDR3 is TGTGCCAGCAGCGTGACTAGCGGGGGGCCTCCCACCGGGGAGCTGTTTTTT.

V and J are TRBV6-1 and TRBJ1-1; D is possibly TRBD1 (5 bases). The CDR3 length is 17 residues. In germline, CDR1 is MNHNS, CDR2 SASEGT. Between the trimmed V and J ends, which lost 4 bases and 0 bases, there was a span of 18 bases. The CDR3 is CASSVVGALLLNTEAFF. CDR3 nucleotide sequence: TGTGCCAGCAGTGTGGTAGGGGCCCTACTCCTGAACACTGAAGCTTTCTTT.

This clone has just a few counts. The chain's CDR3 is CASSPSRGDYGEQYF. The DNA of the CDR3 is TGTGCCAGCTCACCCTCGCGGGGCGACTATGGCGAGCAGTACTTC. The chain combines TRBV18 with TRBJ2-7; possibly TRBD2 for D (6 bases). In germline, CDR1 is KGHSH, CDR2 LQKENI. Trimming removed 3 bases at V and 6 bases at J, with 18 bases between. The CDR3 length is 15 residues.

This clone was seen a single time. The chain links TRBV9 to TRBJ1-4; no firm D call. Germline-derived CDR1 and CDR2 are SGDLS and YYNGEE. The V end was cut by 7 bases, the J end by 0 bases, with 16 bases between. CDR3 size: 16 residues. The CDR3 DNA is TGTGCCAGCTCCCCTGGGAGCCAACCAACTAATGAAAAACTGTTTTTT. Amino acid sequence: CASSPGSQPTNEKLFF. The complete variable domain, with remaining parts taken from reference TRBV9 and TRBJ1-4, reads DSGVTQTPKHLITATGQRVTLRCSPRSGDLSVYWYQQSLDQGLQFLIQYYNGEERAKGNILERFSAQQFPDLHSELNLSSLELGDSALYFCASSPGSQPTNEKLFFGSGTQLSVL.

This clone was recorded a few times. The CDR3 reads CATSRVRREADGYTF. The CDR3 DNA reads TGTGCCACCAGCAGAGTACGGAGGGAGGCTGACGGCTACACCTTC. The chain is built from TRBV15 and TRBJ1-2; D gene ambiguous. Germline V gene sequence: CDR1 LNHNV, CDR2 YYDKDF (reference sequence). The germline V and J ends were trimmed by 1 base and 8 bases, with 17 bases remaining between them. The CDR3 extends over 15 amino acids.

This chain links TRBV5-1 with TRBJ1-1; 8 bases are shared with TRBD1. Unmatched junction bases numbered 14, after V lost 0 bases and J lost 7 bases. This CDR3 is built from 17 residues. Germline assignment: CDR1 SGHRS and CDR2 YFSETQ. CDR3 coding DNA: TGCGCCAGCAGCTTGGCCCTGGCAGGGGGCGCGTCTAATGAAGCTTTCTTT. Translating gives CASSLALAGGASNEAFF.

This chain links TRBV5-1 with TRBJ2-1; 7 bases align to TRBD1. The germline V gene encodes CDR1 SGHRS and CDR2 YFSETQ. The CDR3 runs to 15 residues. V dropped 4 bases and J dropped 4; count of bases not matched to a gene: 8. CDR3 bases: TGCGCCAGCAGCCCCGGGACAGACCTTTACAATGAGCAGTTCTTC. This gives the protein CASSPGTDLYNEQFF.

The chain is built from TRBV6-5 and TRBJ2-3; D is ambiguous. Per the germline V gene, CDR1 is MNHEY and CDR2 is SVGAGI. V was shortened by 7 bases and J by 4 bases, with 9 bases between the two germline ends. CDR3 length equals 12 residues. The CDR3 is CASTKLSDTQYF. In DNA, the CDR3 is TGTGCCAGCACCAAGCTCTCAGATACGCAGTATTTT.

The gene calls are TRBV3-1 (or the pseudogene TRBV3-2) and TRBJ2-3, with TRBD2 matching 8 bases. Germline assignment: CDR1 LGHDT and CDR2 YNNKEL (reference sequence). Trimming cost V 0 bases and J 4 bases; bases outside gene matches: 3. The CDR3 consists of 15 residues. The CDR3 loop reads CASSQESGGADTQYF. For the CDR3, the DNA is TGTGCCAGCAGCCAAGAATCCGGGGGGGCAGATACGCAGTATTTT.

This rearrangement joins TRBV2 to TRBJ1-2; 8 bases are a match to TRBD1. Losses at the gene ends were 4 bases for V and 6 bases for J; bases not matched to a gene: 7. The germline gives CDR1 SNHLY, CDR2 FYNNEI. CDR3 length: 14 amino acids. CDR3 residues: CASSVGQGGNGYTF. DNA of the CDR3: TGTGCCAGCAGTGTAGGACAGGGAGGAAATGGCTACACCTTC.

The rearrangement uses TRBV12-3 or TRBV12-4 and TRBJ2-3; 7 bases are shared with TRBD1. This CDR3 region has 13 residues. Losses at the gene ends were 8 bases for V and 5 bases for J; bases not matched to a gene: 7. For the CDR3, the DNA is TGTGCCAGCCTAGGACAGGCTCGAGATACGCAGTATTTT. Its translation: CASLGQARDTQYF.

V usage is TRBV12-5 and J usage is TRBJ1-5; tentatively, D is TRBD1 (5 bases). This CDR3 is built from 15 residues. Germline V lookup: CDR1 LGHNT, CDR2 FRNRAP. V shed 5 bases and J shed 4 bases, with 15 bases lying between them. CDR3 protein: CASGPVPGSNQPQHF. The CDR3 DNA reads TGTGCTAGTGGTCCTGTCCCAGGGTCGAATCAGCCCCAGCATTTT.

The chain couples TRBV5-1 to TRBJ1-1; perhaps TRBD1 as D (5 bases). Germline CDR1 SGHRS, CDR2 YFSETQ. This CDR3 has 16 residues. V was cut by 0 bases and J by 1 base, with 13 bases left in between. This CDR3 is CASSLETDSWNTEAFF. The CDR3 nucleotides are TGCGCCAGCAGCTTGGAAACAGACAGTTGGAACACTGAAGCTTTCTTT.

The chain links TRBV12-3 or TRBV12-4 to TRBJ1-1; TRBD1 aligns across 7 bases. This CDR3 is 12 amino acids long. V shed 3 bases, J shed 7 bases, and the junction held 2 bases outside the gene matches. CDR3 sequence reads: CASSLGTVEAFF. The CDR3, as DNA: TGTGCCAGCAGTTTGGGGACAGTTGAAGCTTTCTTT.

This rearrangement joins TRBV19 to TRBJ1-2; the match to TRBD1 covers 9 bases. The J segment lost 7 bases and the V segment lost 7 bases, leaving 10 bases of the junction unmatched. Germline CDR1 LNHDA, CDR2 SQIVND (reference sequence). This CDR3 contains 14 residues. In DNA form, the CDR3 reads TGTGCCAGTACGACAGACAGGGGGGGTTCTGGCTACACCTTC. Its protein is CASTTDRGGSGYTF.

This chain connects TRBV19 to TRBJ2-1; 9 positions agree with TRBD2. V shed 1 base, J shed 7 bases, and the junction held 5 bases outside the gene matches. The length of the CDR3 is 15 residues. Germline CDR1 LNHDA, CDR2 SQIVND (reference sequence). In DNA, the CDR3 is TGTGCCAGTAGTATAGGGCGGGGGGGCTGGAATGAGCAGTTCTTC. Protein product: CASSIGRGGWNEQFF. Variable domain in full (rest from reference TRBV19 and TRBJ2-1): DGGITQSPKYLFRKEGQNVTLSCEQNLNHDAMYWYRQDPGQGLRLIYYSQIVNDFQKGDIAEGYSVSREKKESFPLTVTSAQKNPTAFYLCASSIGRGGWNEQFFGPGTRLTVL.

V is TRBV2 and J is TRBJ1-2, with 12 bases aligning to TRBD1. CDR1 SNHLY and CDR2 FYNNEI come from the germline V gene. The V and J ends lost 1 base and 4 bases, in that order; junction bases with no gene match: 10. CDR3 length: 18 amino acids. The CDR3 DNA follows: TGTGCCAGCAGTGAAGGGGACAGGGGGCGCGAGGGGTTCTATGGCTACACCTTC. It codes for CASSEGDRGREGFYGYTF.

The gene calls are TRBV4-1 and TRBJ2-1; TRBD2 is a possible D gene (6 bases). This CDR3 spans 17 amino acids. The germline CDR1 and CDR2 sequences are MGHRA and YSYEKL. The V and J ends lost 2 bases and 0 bases respectively, with 14 bases between them. DNA of the CDR3: TGCGCCAGCAGCCAAAAACCATCGGGGGACTCCTACAATGAGCAGTTCTTC. Protein: CASSQKPSGDSYNEQFF.

The CDR3 sequence is CASSVRALGIYNEQFF. The CDR3, as DNA: TGTGCCAGCAGCGTGAGGGCCCTCGGGATATACAATGAGCAGTTCTTC. V and J are TRBV9 and TRBJ2-1, with D perhaps TRBD2 (5 bases). The CDR3 is 16 amino acids. V lost 2 bases and J 4 bases, leaving 16 bases between the germline ends. Per germline, CDR1 SGDLS and CDR2 YYNGEE.

The chain has TRBV20-1 and TRBJ2-1; possible D gene TRBD2, 5 bases. This CDR3 is 12 amino acids long. Looked up from germline, CDR1 is DFQATT and CDR2 is SNEGSKA (reference sequence). With 3 bases removed from V and 5 bases from J, the gap between germline ends came to 8 bases. This CDR3 is CSASLGDNEQFF. The CDR3 nucleotides are TGCAGTGCTAGTCTCGGGGACAATGAGCAGTTCTTC.

The chain couples TRBV5-1 to TRBJ2-4; 9 bases align to TRBD2. CDR3 length: 13 residues. V lost 8 bases, J lost 5 bases, and 5 bases stayed unmatched. CDR1 is SGHRS, CDR2 YFSETQ, per germline. In nucleotides, the CDR3 is TGCGCCAGTGGGATAGCGGGGGAAAACATTCAGTACTTC. Amino acids: CASGIAGENIQYF.

The V and J genes are TRBV29-1 and TRBJ1-5; TRBD1 matches at 7 bases. V lost 4 bases to trimming and J lost 4 bases; unmatched junction nucleotides: 1. This CDR3 is built from 12 residues. Looked up from germline, CDR1 is SQVTM and CDR2 is ANQGSEA. CDR3 DNA: TGCAGCGTTGGGGGACAGAATCAGCCCCAGCATTTT. It yields the protein CSVGGQNQPQHF.

The chain links TRBV2 to TRBJ1-5, with D unclear. CDR3 length: 14 residues. Germline CDR1 and CDR2: SNHLY and FYNNEI. V lost 7 bases, J lost 1 base, and 11 bases lay in between. The CDR3 DNA follows: TGTGCCAGCAAGGAGCAGAACAGCAATCAGCCCCAGCATTTT. Translation gives CASKEQNSNQPQHF.

A few counts support this clone. The chain couples TRBV4-3 to TRBJ2-5, with 8 bases lining up with TRBD2. The CDR3 runs 14 residues. Looked up from germline, CDR1 is LGHNA and CDR2 is YSLEER. V shed 1 base, J shed 4 bases, and the junction held 2 bases outside the gene matches. The CDR3 region is CASSQGTSSETQYF. CDR3 in DNA: TGCGCCAGCAGCCAAGGGACTAGCTCAGAGACCCAGTACTTC.